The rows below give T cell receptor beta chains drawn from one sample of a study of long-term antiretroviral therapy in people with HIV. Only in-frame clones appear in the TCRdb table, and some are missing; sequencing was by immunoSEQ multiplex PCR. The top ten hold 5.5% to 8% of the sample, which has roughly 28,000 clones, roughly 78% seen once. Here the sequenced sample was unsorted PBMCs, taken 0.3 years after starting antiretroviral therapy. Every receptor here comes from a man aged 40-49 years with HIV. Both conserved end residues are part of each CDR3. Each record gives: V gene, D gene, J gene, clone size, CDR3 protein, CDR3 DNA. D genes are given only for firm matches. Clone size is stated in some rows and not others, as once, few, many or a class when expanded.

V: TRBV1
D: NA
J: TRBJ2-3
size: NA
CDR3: CTSSQEASGTSTDTQYF
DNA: TGCACCAGCAGCCAAGAGGCTAGCGGGACTAGCACAGATACGCAGTATTTT

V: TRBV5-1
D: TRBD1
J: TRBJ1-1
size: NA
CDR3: CASTIQGASEAFF
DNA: TGCGCCAGCACCATACAGGGGGCTTCCGAAGCTTTCTTT

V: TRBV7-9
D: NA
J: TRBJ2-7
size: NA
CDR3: CASSLGAGGYEQYF
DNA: TGTGCCAGCAGCTTGGGGGCCGGAGGCTACGAGCAGTACTTC

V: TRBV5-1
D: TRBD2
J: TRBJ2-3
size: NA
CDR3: CASSPIPGGGLAGTDTQYF
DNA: TGCGCCAGCAGCCCAATCCCAGGGGGGGGACTAGCCGGGACAGATACGCAGTATTTT

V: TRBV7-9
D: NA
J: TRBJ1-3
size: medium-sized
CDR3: CASSFERAGNTIYF
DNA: TGTGCCAGCAGCTTTGAACGCGCCGGAAACACCATATATTTT

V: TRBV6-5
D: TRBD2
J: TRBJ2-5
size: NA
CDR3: CASRPSLADQETQYF
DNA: TGTGCCAGCAGGCCGAGCCTAGCGGACCAAGAGACCCAGTACTTC

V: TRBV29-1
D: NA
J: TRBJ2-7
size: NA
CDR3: CSVEAYYEQYF
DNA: TGCAGCGTTGAGGCATACTACGAGCAGTACTTC

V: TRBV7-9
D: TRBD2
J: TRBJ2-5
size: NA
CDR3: CASSLRSGGFQETQYF
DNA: TGTGCCAGCAGCTTACGTAGCGGGGGCTTCCAAGAGACCCAGTACTTC

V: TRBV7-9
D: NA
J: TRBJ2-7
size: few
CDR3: CASSLAPDSSYEQYF
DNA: TGTGCCAGCAGCTTAGCGCCAGACAGCTCCTACGAGCAGTACTTC

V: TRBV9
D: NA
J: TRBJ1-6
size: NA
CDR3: CASSVDQGRTPLHF
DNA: TGTGCCAGCAGCGTAGACCAGGGGAGGACACCCCTCCACTTT

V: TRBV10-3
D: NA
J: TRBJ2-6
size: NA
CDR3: CAMGISGANVLTF
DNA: TGTGCCATGGGGATTTCTGGGGCCAACGTCCTGACTTTC

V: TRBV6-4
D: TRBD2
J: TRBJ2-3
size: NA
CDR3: CASSDSLAGADTQYF
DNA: TGTGCCAGCAGTGACTCTCTAGCGGGGGCAGATACGCAGTATTTT

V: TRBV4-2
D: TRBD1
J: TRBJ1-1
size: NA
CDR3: CASSRGQGLNTEAFF
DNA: TGTGCCAGCAGCCGGGGACAGGGGTTAAACACTGAAGCTTTCTTT

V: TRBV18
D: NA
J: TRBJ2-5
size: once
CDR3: CASSPPWRETQYF
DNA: TGTGCCAGCTCACCACCTTGGCGAGAGACCCAGTACTTC

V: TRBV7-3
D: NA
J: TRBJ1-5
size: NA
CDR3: CASSFGLLRQPQHF
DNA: TGTGCCAGCAGCTTTGGACTGCTTAGGCAGCCCCAGCATTTT

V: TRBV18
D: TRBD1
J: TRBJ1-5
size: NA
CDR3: CASSPGQVSNQPQHF
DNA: TGTGCCAGCTCACCCGGACAGGTTAGCAATCAGCCCCAGCATTTT

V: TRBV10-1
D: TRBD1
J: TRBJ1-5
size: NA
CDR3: CASRPGTGKRIHQPQHF
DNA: TGCGCCAGCAGACCCGGGACAGGGAAAAGGATACATCAGCCCCAGCATTTT

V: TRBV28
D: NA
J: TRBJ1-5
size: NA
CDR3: CASTLGGLGQPQHF
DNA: TGTGCCAGCACCTTAGGAGGGCTGGGTCAGCCCCAGCATTTT

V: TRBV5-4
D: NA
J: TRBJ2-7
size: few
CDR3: CASSFEGVGTEQYF
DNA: TGTGCCAGCAGCTTCGAGGGAGTAGGGACCGAGCAGTACTTC

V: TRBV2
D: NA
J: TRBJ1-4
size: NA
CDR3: CASAPGRFEKLFF
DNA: TGTGCCAGCGCCCCCGGACGATTTGAAAAACTGTTTTTT

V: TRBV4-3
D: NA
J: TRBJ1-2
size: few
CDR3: CASSQTPRDSGGYTF
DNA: TGCGCCAGCAGCCAAACCCCAAGGGACTCGGGAGGCTACACCTTC

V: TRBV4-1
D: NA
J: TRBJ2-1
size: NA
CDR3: CASSQGASRQFF
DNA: TGCGCCAGCAGCCAAGGGGCTAGTCGGCAGTTCTTC

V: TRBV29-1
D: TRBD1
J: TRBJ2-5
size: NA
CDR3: CSGDRGLETQYF
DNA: TGCAGTGGTGACAGGGGGCTAGAGACCCAGTACTTC

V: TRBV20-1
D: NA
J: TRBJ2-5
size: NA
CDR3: CSASGRETQYF
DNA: TGCAGTGCTAGTGGGCGGGAGACCCAGTACTTC

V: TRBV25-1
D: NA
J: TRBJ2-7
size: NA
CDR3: CASSAGNFYEQYF
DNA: TGTGCCAGCAGCGCCGGGAACTTCTACGAGCAGTACTTC

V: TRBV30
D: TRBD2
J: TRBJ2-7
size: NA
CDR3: CAWSLWTRRYEQYF
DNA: TGTGCCTGGAGTCTGTGGACTAGAAGATACGAGCAGTACTTC

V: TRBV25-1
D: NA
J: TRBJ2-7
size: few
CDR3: CASSEYTGTGEQYF
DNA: TGTGCCAGCAGTGAATATACGGGGACGGGCGAGCAGTACTTC

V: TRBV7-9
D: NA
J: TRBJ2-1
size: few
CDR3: CASSPGGNEQFF
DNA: TGTGCCAGCAGCCCCGGCGGCAATGAGCAGTTCTTC

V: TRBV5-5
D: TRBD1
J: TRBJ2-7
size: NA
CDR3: CASSPGTGGYYEQYF
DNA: TGTGCCAGCAGCCCAGGGACAGGGGGTTACTACGAGCAGTACTTC

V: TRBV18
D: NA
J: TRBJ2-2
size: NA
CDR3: CASSPEQTGELFF
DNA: TGTGCCAGCTCACCAGAGCAAACCGGGGAGCTGTTTTTT

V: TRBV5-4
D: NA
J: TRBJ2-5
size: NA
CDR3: CASSFIGQQETQYF
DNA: TGTGCCAGCAGCTTCATTGGACAGCAAGAGACCCAGTACTTC

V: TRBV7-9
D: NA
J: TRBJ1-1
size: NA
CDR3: CASSLGQANTEAFF
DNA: TGTGCCAGCAGCCTTGGACAAGCGAACACTGAAGCTTTCTTT